This T cell receptor beta chain is from a study of CD8+CD57+ T cells in acquired aplastic anemia (dated by TCRdb to between 2017 and 2018). Regarding the research as a whole: On average, sorted CD4+ and CD8+ cells yielded around 3.5 ug of extracted DNA, with a range of roughly 0.19 to 27.4 ug. CD8+CD57+ expansion was defined as frequency above the mean frequency observed in healthy subjects. Study-level results and caveats: Twenty-nine CD8+ CDR3 sequences were found in both patients and controls but appeared to be highly expressed in patients and within the immunodominant clones of the patients. CD8+ Simpson's diversity did not differ significantly between patients and healthy controls (P=0.060).

TCR beta VDJ combination and CDR3 sequence profiling used genomic DNA as the template. An Illumina HiSeq 2000 was used for TCR repertoire sequencing. Concerning the study's data processing: Repertoire assessment relied on Simpson's diversity index, CDR3 size and DJ length profiles, and TRBV/TRBJ rearrangement plots. Whichever DNA sequence was most abundant in the deep sequencing data was defined as the immunodominant clone. CDR3 amino acid sequences were checked for sharing between subjects and were compared against published repertoires and the VDJdb database. Using fastp at Q25 and MiXCR, TCRdb reprocessed the public reads and kept productive beta chains. Entries that share a CDR3 protein sequence are merged under the most common genes and DNA. These V and J calls are TCRdb output, not the study's own analysis. This sample is represented by 200,000 to 250,000 distinct CDR3 sequences; less than 75% of them were singletons. The ten largest clones represent roughly 62% of the sample.

Here V drops 6 bases and J drops 8 bases, and the junction holds 5 bases not matched to any gene. CDR1 and CDR2 are read off the germline V gene as SNHLY and FYNNEI. Inclusive of the bounding cysteine and phenylalanine, the CDR3 is 13 residues long. Kept here is only the CDR3 DNA, which spans 39 bases and is read in frame from base 1. Flow cytometry had shown CD8+CD57+ cell expansion in the patients selected for sequencing. Every patient had severe acquired aplastic anemia, diagnosed using the International Study of Aplastic Anemia and Agranulocytosis and Camitta criteria. No therapy had been received by the patients at the time of blood sampling. The study deep-sequenced TCR repertoires of sorted CD4+ and CD8+ blood T cells from severe aplastic anemia patients and healthy subjects. Patients were enrolled under clinicaltrials.gov protocols 00001620, 01623167, 00001397, 00071045, 00081523 and 00961064 in the USA. Ficoll-Paque density gradient centrifugation was used to isolate peripheral blood mononuclear cells. CD4+ and CD8+ T cells were sorted by FACS or magnetic beads before DNA extraction.

For this clonotype: Its antigen is unknown. The sample holds no much larger clone one base away, and base qualities are not on file.

This receptor was identified in a human donor with aplastic anemia. The sequenced sample consisted of sorted CD4+, CD8+, or CD8+CD57+ T cells (not recorded which) from PBMCs. Recombination connected TRBV2 to TRBJ1-4, and 8 junction bases match TRBD1. The nucleotide sequence reads as follows: TGTGCCAGCAGGGGAGGGACAGGAGAAAAACTGTTTTTT. Its coded protein is CASRGGTGEKLFF.